Detailed here is one TCR beta chain. Per the germline V gene, CDR1 is SGHDN and CDR2 is FVKESK. After removal of 4 bases from V and 0 bases from J, the junction contained 5 bases not matched to a gene. CDR3 length: 17 amino acids. This entry belongs to a study of control samples from healthy donors and cancer patients. The repertoire was sequenced with immunoSEQ multiplex PCR; TCRdb's copy has only in-frame clones and lacks some. Among 60,000 to 100,000 clones listed, 89% were seen once. Sequencing was performed on blood. This clonotype was obtained from a man aged 45-65 years in good health. V usage is TRBV14 and J usage is TRBJ2-4, with 11 bases that match TRBD2. The CDR3, as DNA: TGTGCCAGCAGCCCAATGGGACTAGCGGAAGCCAAAAACATTCAGTACTTC. Translation gives CASSPMGLAEAKNIQYF.